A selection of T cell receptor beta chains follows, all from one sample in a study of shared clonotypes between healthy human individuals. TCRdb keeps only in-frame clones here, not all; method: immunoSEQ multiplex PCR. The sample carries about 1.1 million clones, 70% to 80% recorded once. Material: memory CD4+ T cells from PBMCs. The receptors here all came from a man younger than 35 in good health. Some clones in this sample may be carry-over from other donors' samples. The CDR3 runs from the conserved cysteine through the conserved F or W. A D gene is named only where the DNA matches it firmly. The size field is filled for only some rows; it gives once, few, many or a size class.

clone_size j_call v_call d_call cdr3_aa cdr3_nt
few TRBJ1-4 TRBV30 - CAWSSGVGEKLFF TGTGCCTGGTCGTCGGGTGTTGGGGAAAAACTGTTTTTT
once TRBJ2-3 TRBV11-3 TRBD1 CASSLGRDRATDTQYF TGTGCCAGCAGCTTAGGCCGGGACAGGGCTACAGATACGCAGTATTTT
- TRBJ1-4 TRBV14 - CASSLPGRANEKLFF TGTGCCAGCAGCCTCCCCGGGAGAGCTAATGAAAAACTGTTTTTT
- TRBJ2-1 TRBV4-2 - CASSQGGEYNEQFF TGTGCCAGCAGCCAAGGCGGGGAATACAATGAGCAGTTCTTC
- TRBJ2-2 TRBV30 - CAWRKGANTGELFF TGTGCCTGGAGAAAAGGGGCGAACACCGGGGAGCTGTTTTTT
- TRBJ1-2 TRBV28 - CASSLEFNYGYTF TGTGCCAGCAGTTTAGAGTTTAACTATGGCTACACCTTC
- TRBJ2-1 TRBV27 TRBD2 CASSFRLAAPKGNEQFF TGTGCCAGCAGTTTTAGACTAGCCGCACCAAAAGGGAATGAGCAGTTCTTC
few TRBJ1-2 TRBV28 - CASSSSRAPGDGYTF TGTGCCAGCAGTTCTTCTAGGGCCCCCGGGGATGGCTACACCTTC
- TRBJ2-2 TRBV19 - CASRAQGRGELFF TGTGCCAGTAGAGCTCAAGGACGAGGGGAGCTGTTTTTT
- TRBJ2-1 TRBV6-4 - CASSPTGRLNEQFF TGTGCCAGCAGTCCAACGGGGAGGCTTAATGAGCAGTTCTTC
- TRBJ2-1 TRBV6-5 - CASSYSTGNEQFF TGTGCCAGCAGTTACTCGACGGGCAATGAGCAGTTCTTC
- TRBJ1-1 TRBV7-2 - CASSTRTESEAFF TGTGCCAGCAGCACCCGGACAGAGAGTGAAGCTTTCTTT
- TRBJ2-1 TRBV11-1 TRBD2 CASSAGLAGSYNEQFF TGTGCCAGCAGCGCCGGACTAGCGGGATCCTACAATGAGCAGTTCTTC
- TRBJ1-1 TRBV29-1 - CSVEEGKGFTEAFF TGCAGCGTTGAAGAAGGCAAGGGGTTCACTGAAGCTTTCTTT
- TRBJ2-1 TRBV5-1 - CASSLAGGTGNEQFF TGCGCCAGCAGCTTGGCGGGCGGAACGGGGAATGAGCAGTTCTTC
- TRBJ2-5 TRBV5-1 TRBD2 CASRSSGTSFQTQYF TGCGCCAGCAGATCGTCCGGGACTAGCTTCCAGACCCAGTACTTC
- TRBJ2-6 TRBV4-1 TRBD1 CASSQERTGSGANVLTF TGCGCCAGCAGCCAAGAACGGACAGGCTCTGGGGCCAACGTCCTGACTTTC
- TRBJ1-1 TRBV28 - CASSLVSTEAFF TGTGCCAGCAGCCTTGTTAGCACTGAAGCTTTCTTT
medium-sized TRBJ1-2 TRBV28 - CASSLQRQGYGYTF TGTGCCAGCAGTTTGCAGAGACAAGGATATGGCTACACCTTC
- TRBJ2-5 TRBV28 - CASDRDRTRETQYF TGTGCCTCCGATCGTGACAGGACCCGAGAGACCCAGTACTTC
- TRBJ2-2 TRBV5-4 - CASSSSGPGDTELFF TGTGCCAGCAGCTCGTCGGGGCCCGGGGATACGGAGCTGTTTTTT
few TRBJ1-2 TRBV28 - CASSQNHNYTF TGTGCCAGCAGCCAAAATCATAACTACACCTTC
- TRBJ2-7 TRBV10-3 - CATTINEVTYEQYF TGTGCCACCACTATAAACGAGGTGACCTACGAGCAGTACTTC
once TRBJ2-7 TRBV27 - CASSSRRSSYEQYF TGTGCCAGCAGTTCCAGAAGGAGCTCCTACGAGCAGTACTTC
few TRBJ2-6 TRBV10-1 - CASSEGGSGANVLTF TGCGCCAGCAGTGAAGGGGGCTCTGGGGCCAACGTCCTGACTTTC
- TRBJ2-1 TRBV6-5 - CASSPTRDNEQFF TGTGCCAGCAGCCCGACTAGAGACAATGAGCAGTTCTTC
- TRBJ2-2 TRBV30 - CACNRVGTGELFF TGTGCCTGCAACAGAGTAGGGACCGGGGAGCTGTTTTTT
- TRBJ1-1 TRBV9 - CASSVGGMGGSSPEAFF TGTGCCAGCAGCGTAGGTGGCATGGGGGGCTCTTCCCCTGAAGCTTTCTTT
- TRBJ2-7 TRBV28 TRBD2 CASSLLRGGLAGGYEQYF TGTGCCAGCAGTTTATTGAGAGGGGGGCTAGCGGGCGGCTACGAGCAGTACTTC